This T cell receptor beta chain was recorded in a study of T cells in Graves' hyperthyroidism and ophthalmopathy. About the study: At initial diagnosis, before any treatment had begun, peripheral blood was obtained. General study findings and limits: Most clonotypes that expanded in the thyroid above 0.001 also showed up in blood.

Germline V gene data show CDR1 as SGHTA and CDR2 as FQGNSA. The CDR3 has 16 residues. The V end was cut by 0 bases, the J end by 8 bases, with 19 bases between. Uncontrolled infection, other autoimmune disease, pregnancy or lactation disqualified patients from enrolment. The sample holds many counts of this clonotype. Antigen: not known. TCR beta CDR3 regions were amplified from RNA. First-round RT-PCR targeting the TCR CDR3 was performed with the HTBI primer set. TCRdb redid the calling of the multiplex PCR reads with MiXCR, one entry per CDR3 protein. Of about 600,000 distinct CDR3 sequences in the sample, about 15% were seen once.

The V and J genes are TRBV7-2 and TRBJ1-2; D is unresolved. Sequencing was performed on blood. The sequence came from a woman aged 50 to 60 with Graves' ophthalmopathy. DNA for the CDR3: TGTGCCAGCAGCTTAGCCAGCCTTGGGGAGTATTGGGGCTACACCTTC. Amino acid sequence: CASSLASLGEYWGYTF.